Shown below are 17 T cell receptor beta chains from a single sample sequenced in a study of lymphopenia after photon versus proton radiotherapy. Data came from immunoSEQ multiplex PCR; TCRdb stores just in-frame clones and leaves some out. The sample includes 17,000 or so clones, 84% seen only once; the top ten take more than 20%. This sample comprised peripheral blood, obtained from a patient treated with proton-based radiotherapy. These receptors were obtained from a man aged 65 to 79 with pancreatic cancer.

The J gene is TRBJ1-2, the V gene TRBV5-1; TRBD1 aligns across 9 bases. With V trimmed by 0 bases and J by 3 bases, 6 bases remained unmatched. This CDR3 has 16 residues. Germline V gene sequence: CDR1 SGHRS, CDR2 YFSETQ. The CDR3 DNA reads TGCGCCAGCAGCTTGGTATGGGACAGGGATGACTATGGCTACACCTTC. It is translated as CASSLVWDRDDYGYTF.

The V and J genes are TRBV5-1 and TRBJ2-7; D might be TRBD1 (6 bases). This CDR3 has 14 amino acids. V was trimmed by 4 bases and J by 6 bases, leaving 17 bases between them. In germline, CDR1 is SGHRS, CDR2 YFSETQ. This chain's CDR3 is CASSAETGPGEQYF. The CDR3 DNA reads TGCGCCAGCAGCGCGGAGACAGGTCCGGGCGAGCAGTACTTC. The entire variable domain, with the rest obtained from reference TRBV5-1 and TRBJ2-7, is as follows: KAGVTQTPRYLIKTRGQQVTLSCSPISGHRSVSWYQQTPGQGLQFLFEYFSETQRNKGNFPGRFSGRQFSNSRSEMNVSTLELGDSALYLCASSAETGPGEQYFGPGTRLTVT.

V gene TRBV2 combines with J gene TRBJ1-1; D unresolved. Per the germline V gene, CDR1 is SNHLY and CDR2 is FYNNEI. V lost 3 bases, J lost 3 bases, and 14 bases lay in between. The CDR3 totals 15 residues. The CDR3 bases are TGTGCCAGCAGTGACCAATGGTCCCGGGACACTGAAGCTTTCTTT. Protein sequence: CASSDQWSRDTEAFF. The complete variable domain, with remaining parts taken from reference TRBV2 and TRBJ1-1, reads EPEVTQTPSHQVTQMGQEVILRCVPISNHLYFYWYRQILGQKVEFLVSFYNNEISEKSEIFDDQFSVERPDGSNFTLKIRSTKLEDSAMYFCASSDQWSRDTEAFFGQGTRLTVV.

The chain is built from TRBV6-1 and TRBJ1-3; no reliable D call. Germline CDR1 MNHNS, CDR2 SASEGT. The CDR3 covers 16 residues. V lost 1 base, J lost 2 bases, and 12 bases lay in between. The CDR3 loop reads CASSEVPGRAGNTIYF. The CDR3 nucleotides read TGTGCCAGCAGTGAAGTACCGGGTAGGGCTGGAAACACCATATATTTT.

The chain recombines TRBV7-9 with TRBJ1-6, with 7 bases identical to TRBD1. Germline-derived CDR1 and CDR2 are SEHNR and FQNEAQ (reference sequence). J gave up 6 bases and V 3 bases, and 2 bases lay outside the gene matches. The CDR3 has 14 amino acids. The CDR3 bases are TGTGCCAGCAGCTTGACAGGGTTTAATTCACCCCTCCACTTT. Its translation: CASSLTGFNSPLHF. The entire variable domain, with the rest obtained from reference TRBV7-9 and TRBJ1-6, is as follows: DTGVSQNPRHKITKRGQNVTFRCDPISEHNRLYWYRQTLGQGPEFLTYFQNEAQLEKSRLLSDRFSAERPKGSFSTLEIQRTEQGDSAMYLCASSLTGFNSPLHFGNGTRLTVT.

This rearrangement joins TRBV10-3 to TRBJ1-2; no firm D call. Germline-derived CDR1 and CDR2 are ENHRY and SYGVKD. V lost 2 bases and J 2 bases, leaving 6 bases between the germline ends. The CDR3 spans 13 residues. CDR3 residues: CAISEEGNYGYTF. DNA of the CDR3: TGTGCCATCAGTGAGGAAGGGAACTATGGCTACACCTTC.

V and J are TRBV5-6 and TRBJ1-4; the D is unclear. Germline V CDR1 and CDR2: SGHDT, YYEEEE. The CDR3 is 15 amino acids. V was trimmed by 2 bases and J by 12 bases, leaving 20 bases between them. CDR3 in DNA: TGTGCCAGCAGCTTACGTGGGTGGTCGGTGATGGAACTGTTTTTT. Its protein product is CASSLRGWSVMELFF. Using reference TRBV5-6 and TRBJ1-4 for the parts outside the CDR3, the full variable domain is DAGVTQSPTHLIKTRGQQVTLRCSPKSGHDTVSWYQQALGQGPQFIFQYYEEEERQRGNFPDRFSGHQFPNYSSELNVNALLLGDSALYLCASSLRGWSVMELFFGSGTQLSVL.

This chain uses TRBV7-8 with TRBJ1-1, with D unclear. Germline CDR1 and CDR2: SGHVS and FQNEAQ. Trimming shortened V by 7 bases and J by 4 bases, and 10 bases separated the two germline ends. The CDR3 sequence is 12 residues long. Here the CDR3 reads CASINEGTEAFF. The CDR3 DNA follows: TGTGCCAGCATCAACGAGGGCACTGAAGCTTTCTTT. Together with reference TRBV7-8 and TRBJ1-1, the CDR3 gives the full variable domain: GAGVSQSPRYKVAKRGQDVALRCDPISGHVSLFWYQQALGQGPEFLTYFQNEAQLDKSGLPSDRFFAERPEGSVSTLKIQRTQQEDSAVYLCASINEGTEAFFGQGTRLTVV.

The V call is TRBV6-4, the J call TRBJ2-2; TRBD2 is a possible D gene (6 bases). Germline CDR1 and CDR2: MRHNA and SNTAGT. Trimming left V 4 bases short and J 2 bases short, with 14 bases between. The CDR3 spans 16 residues. Here the CDR3 DNA reads TGTGCCAGCAGTGTTGCGACTAGTCCTAACACCGGGGAGCTGTTTTTT. It codes for CASSVATSPNTGELFF.

CDR3 nucleotides: TGTGCCAGCAGCTTAAATCCTGAAAAACTGTTTTTT. Protein sequence: CASSLNPEKLFF. The chain combines TRBV11-2 with TRBJ1-4; no clear D. In germline, CDR1 is SGHAT, CDR2 FQNNGV. CDR3 length equals 12 residues. V lost 2 bases and J 7 bases, leaving 5 bases between the germline ends.

The genes are TRBV6-6 and TRBJ1-5; D uncertain. CDR3 length: 13 residues. The V gene lost 6 bases and the J gene lost 7 bases, with 13 bases spanning the gap. The germline V gene encodes CDR1 MNHNY and CDR2 SVGAGI (reference sequence). Written as DNA, the CDR3 is TGTGCCAGCAGCCTACGGGGAGCCCAGCCCCAGCATTTT. It yields the protein CASSLRGAQPQHF.

CDR3 in DNA: TGCGCCAGCAGCGTGGAGGAGCCAACTAATGAAAAACTGTTTTTT. The encoded protein is CASSVEEPTNEKLFF. The chain couples TRBV5-1 to TRBJ1-4; D is unclear. Germline assignment: CDR1 SGHRS and CDR2 YFSETQ. This CDR3 spans 15 amino acids. V was shortened by 4 bases and J by 0 bases, with 10 bases between the two germline ends. Drawing the rest from reference TRBV5-1 and TRBJ1-4, the complete variable domain is KAGVTQTPRYLIKTRGQQVTLSCSPISGHRSVSWYQQTPGQGLQFLFEYFSETQRNKGNFPGRFSGRQFSNSRSEMNVSTLELGDSALYLCASSVEEPTNEKLFFGSGTQLSVL.

This chain uses TRBV7-2 with TRBJ2-3, with TRBD2 matching over 10 bases. The CDR3 is 16 amino acids. Trimming at V came to 5 bases and at J to 2 bases, leaving 7 bases not matched to a gene. Germline CDR1 reads SGHTA; CDR2 reads FQGNSA. The DNA for the CDR3 is TGTGCCAGCAGCCCCCATAGCGGGAGGTTCACAGATACGCAGTATTTT. Translation gives CASSPHSGRFTDTQYF.

The chain combines TRBV30 with TRBJ2-7; D is unclear. Trimming cost V 2 bases and J 2 bases, with 13 bases left between them. The CDR3 extends over 14 amino acids. Germline lookup yields CDR1 GTSNPN and CDR2 SVGIG (reference sequence). CDR3 loop: CAWSLGFGPYEQYF. The CDR3 region has the DNA TGTGCCTGGAGTCTGGGCTTCGGTCCCTACGAGCAGTACTTC. The full variable domain, completed using reference TRBV30 and TRBJ2-7, is SQTIHQWPATLVQPVGSPLSLECTVEGTSNPNLYWYRQAAGRGLQLLFYSVGIGQISSEVPQNLSASRPQDRQFILSSKKLLLSDSGFYLCAWSLGFGPYEQYFGPGTRLTVT.

This clone is termed medium-sized. The J gene is TRBJ1-2, the V gene TRBV5-1, with no clear D. Germline CDR1 is SGHRS and CDR2 is YFSETQ. The CDR3 runs 13 residues. The ends were cut back, 4 bases at V and 2 bases at J, with 9 bases in the middle. DNA of the CDR3: TGCGCCAGCAGCACACAGACGAACTATGGCTACACCTTC. It codes for CASSTQTNYGYTF. Supplemented by reference TRBV5-1 and TRBJ1-2, the full variable domain reads KAGVTQTPRYLIKTRGQQVTLSCSPISGHRSVSWYQQTPGQGLQFLFEYFSETQRNKGNFPGRFSGRQFSNSRSEMNVSTLELGDSALYLCASSTQTNYGYTFGSGTRLTVV.

V and J are TRBV28 and TRBJ1-5, with 7 nucleotides matching TRBD1. This CDR3 region has 13 residues. V trimming: 6 bases; J trimming: 6 bases; junction bases outside the gene matches: 5. The V gene's germline CDR1 is MDHEN and CDR2 SYDVKM. The CDR3 reads CASRTGLRQPQHF. The CDR3, as DNA: TGTGCCAGCAGGACAGGGCTTCGTCAGCCCCAGCATTTT.

The V call is TRBV19, the J call TRBJ1-1; no reliable D call. Germline V CDR1 and CDR2: LNHDA, SQIVND (reference sequence). The CDR3 sequence is 13 residues long. V was pared by 3 bases and J by 1 base, with 6 bases between. The CDR3 DNA is TGTGCCAGTAGTATTGGTGGGAACACTGAAGCTTTCTTT. It is translated as CASSIGGNTEAFF.